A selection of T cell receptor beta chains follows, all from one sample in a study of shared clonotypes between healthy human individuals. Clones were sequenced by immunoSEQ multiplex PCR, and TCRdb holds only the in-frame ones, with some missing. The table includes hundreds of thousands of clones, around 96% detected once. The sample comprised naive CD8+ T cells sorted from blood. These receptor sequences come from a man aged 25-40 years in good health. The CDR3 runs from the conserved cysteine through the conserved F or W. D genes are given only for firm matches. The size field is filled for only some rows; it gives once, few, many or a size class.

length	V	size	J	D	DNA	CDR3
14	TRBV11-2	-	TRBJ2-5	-	TGTGCCAGCAGCTCAGCCGGAACACAAGAGACCCAGTACTTC	CASSSAGTQETQYF
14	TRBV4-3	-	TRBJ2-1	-	TGCGCCAGCAGCCAAGATCCCGGGGACAATGAGCAGTTCTTC	CASSQDPGDNEQFF
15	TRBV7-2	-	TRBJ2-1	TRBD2	TGTGCCAGCAGCTTAACGGGAGGGAACCACAATGAGCAGTTCTTC	CASSLTGGNHNEQFF
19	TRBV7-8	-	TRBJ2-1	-	TGTGCCAGCAGCTCCCCCCTGAGGCGAGCGGGTGGGACCTACAATGAGCAGTTCTTC	CASSSPLRRAGGTYNEQFF
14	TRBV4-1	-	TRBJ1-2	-	TGCGCCAGCAGCCCACTCAAGGGCGACTATGGCTACACCTTC	CASSPLKGDYGYTF
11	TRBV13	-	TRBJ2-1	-	TGTGCCAGCAGCTTAGGGGATGAGCAGTTCTTC	CASSLGDEQFF
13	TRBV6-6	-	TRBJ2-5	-	TGTGCCAGCAGTTACCCCCCCGGGGAGACCCAGTACTTC	CASSYPPGETQYF
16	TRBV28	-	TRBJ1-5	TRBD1	TGTGCCAGCAGCAGTTTTGGACAGGCGGCCAATCAGCCCCAGCATTTT	CASSSFGQAANQPQHF
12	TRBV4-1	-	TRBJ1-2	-	TGCGCCAGCAGCCGCCCAGGGGATGGCTACACCTTC	CASSRPGDGYTF
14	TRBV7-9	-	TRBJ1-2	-	TGTGCCAGCAGCCATCCTCGGGGCGCGGATGGCTACACCTTC	CASSHPRGADGYTF
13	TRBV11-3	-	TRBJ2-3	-	TGTGCCAGCAGCCCCCCTGATACAGATACGCAGTATTTT	CASSPPDTDTQYF
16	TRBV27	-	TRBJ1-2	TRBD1	TGTGCCAGCAGCATTAGCCGGACAGGGGGCATCTATGGCTACACCTTC	CASSISRTGGIYGYTF
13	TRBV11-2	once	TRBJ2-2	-	TGTGCCAGCAGCTTAGTGGTTTCCGGGGAGCTGTTTTTT	CASSLVVSGELFF
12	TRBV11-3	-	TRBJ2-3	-	TGTGCCAATTCGAGGCTCACAGATACGCAGTATTTT	CANSRLTDTQYF
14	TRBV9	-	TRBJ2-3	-	TGTGCCAGCAGCGTAGAGGGCAGGGCAGATACGCAGTATTTT	CASSVEGRADTQYF
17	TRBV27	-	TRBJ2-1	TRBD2	TGTGCCAGCAGTTTAAGGCCGGGACTAGTCAATTTAAATGAGCAGTTCTTC	CASSLRPGLVNLNEQFF
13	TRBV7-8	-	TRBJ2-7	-	TGTGCCAGCAGCCCGAGACGGACCTACGAGCAGTACTTC	CASSPRRTYEQYF
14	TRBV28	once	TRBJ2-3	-	TGTGCCAGCAGTTTAGTCCAGAGCACAGATACGCAGTATTTT	CASSLVQSTDTQYF
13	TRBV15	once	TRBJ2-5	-	TGTGCCACCAGCAGCGGGGGATTGGAGACCCAGTACTTC	CATSSGGLETQYF
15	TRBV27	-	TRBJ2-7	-	TGTGCCAGCAGTTCGTATAGTCACGGGCCTTACGAGCAGTACTTC	CASSSYSHGPYEQYF
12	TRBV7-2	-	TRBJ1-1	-	TGTGCCAGCAGCTTGACAGACACTGAAGCTTTCTTT	CASSLTDTEAFF
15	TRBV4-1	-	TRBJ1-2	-	TGCGCCAGCAGCCAAGATCGGGGGCCTAACTATGGCTACACCTTC	CASSQDRGPNYGYTF